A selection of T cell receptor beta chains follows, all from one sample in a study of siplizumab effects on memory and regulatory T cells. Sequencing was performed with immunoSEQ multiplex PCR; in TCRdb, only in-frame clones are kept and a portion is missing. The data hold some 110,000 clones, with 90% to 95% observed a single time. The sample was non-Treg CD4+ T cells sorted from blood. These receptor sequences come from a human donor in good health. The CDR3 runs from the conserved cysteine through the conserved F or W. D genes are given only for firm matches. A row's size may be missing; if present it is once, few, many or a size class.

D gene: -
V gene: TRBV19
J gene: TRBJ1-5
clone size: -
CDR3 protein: CASSIEGRGDNQPQHF
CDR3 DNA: TGTGCCAGTAGTATAGAGGGCAGGGGCGACAATCAGCCCCAGCATTTT

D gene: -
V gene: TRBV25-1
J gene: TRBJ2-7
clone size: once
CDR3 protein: CASSVTATYEQYF
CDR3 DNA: TGTGCCAGCAGTGTCACGGCTACCTACGAGCAGTACTTC

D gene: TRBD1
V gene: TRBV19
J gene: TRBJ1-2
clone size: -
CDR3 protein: CASSKFPRDRSGYGYTF
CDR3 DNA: TGTGCCAGTAGTAAGTTTCCCCGGGACAGGTCCGGCTATGGCTACACCTTC

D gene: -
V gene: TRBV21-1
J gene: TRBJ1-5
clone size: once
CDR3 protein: CASSKFRDREFSGQPQHF
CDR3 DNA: TGTGCCAGCAGCAAATTCCGGGACAGGGAATTCTCAGGGCAGCCCCAGCATTTT

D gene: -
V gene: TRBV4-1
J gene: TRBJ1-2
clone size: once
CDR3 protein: CASSLSQGTNYGYTF
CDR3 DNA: TGCGCCAGCAGTCTTTCCCAGGGAACTAACTATGGCTACACCTTC

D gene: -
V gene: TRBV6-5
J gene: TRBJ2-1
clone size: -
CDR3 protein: CASSYSNARRYEQFF
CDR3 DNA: TGTGCCAGCAGTTACTCGAATGCTAGAAGGTATGAGCAGTTCTTC

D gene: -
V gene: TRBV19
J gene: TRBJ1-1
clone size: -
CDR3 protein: CASSPRQWQNTEAFF
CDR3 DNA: TGTGCCAGTAGTCCCCGACAGTGGCAGAACACTGAAGCTTTCTTT

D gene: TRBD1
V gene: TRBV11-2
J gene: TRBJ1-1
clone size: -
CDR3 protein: CASSNQGGEAFF
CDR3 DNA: TGTGCCAGCAGCAACCAGGGGGGGGAAGCTTTCTTT

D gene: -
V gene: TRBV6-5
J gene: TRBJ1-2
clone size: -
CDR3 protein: CASSYSTGPPGGYTF
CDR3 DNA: TGTGCCAGCAGTTACTCGACAGGACCGCCGGGGGGCTACACCTTC

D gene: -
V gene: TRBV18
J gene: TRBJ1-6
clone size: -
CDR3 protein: CASSPRDINSPLHF
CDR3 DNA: TGTGCCAGCTCACCGCGGGACATTAATTCACCCCTCCACTTT

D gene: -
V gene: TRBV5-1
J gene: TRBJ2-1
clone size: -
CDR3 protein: CASSFVGVGEQFF
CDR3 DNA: TGCGCCAGCAGCTTTGTCGGGGTTGGTGAGCAGTTCTTC

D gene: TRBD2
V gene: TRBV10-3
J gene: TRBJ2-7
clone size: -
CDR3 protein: CAIRGTSGIYEQYF
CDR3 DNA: TGTGCCATCAGAGGGACTAGCGGGATATACGAGCAGTACTTC

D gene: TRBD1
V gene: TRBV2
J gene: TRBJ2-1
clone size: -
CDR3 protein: CASRYRDSYNEQFF
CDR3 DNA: TGTGCCAGCAGGTACAGGGACAGCTACAATGAGCAGTTCTTC

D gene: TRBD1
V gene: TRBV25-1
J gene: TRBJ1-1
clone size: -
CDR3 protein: CASSERGGRGTEAFF
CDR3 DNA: TGTGCCAGCAGTGAAAGAGGGGGCCGGGGCACTGAAGCTTTCTTT

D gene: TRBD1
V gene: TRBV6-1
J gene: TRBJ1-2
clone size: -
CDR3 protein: CASRRDRGYGYTF
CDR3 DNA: TGTGCCAGCAGAAGAGACAGGGGCTATGGCTACACCTTC

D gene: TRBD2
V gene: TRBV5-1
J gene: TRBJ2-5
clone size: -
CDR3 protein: CASSPSGSAETQYF
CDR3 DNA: TGCGCCAGCAGCCCAAGCGGGAGTGCAGAGACCCAGTACTTC

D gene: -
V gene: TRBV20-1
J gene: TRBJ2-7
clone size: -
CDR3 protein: CSVGGVLLQYF
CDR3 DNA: TGCAGTGTTGGAGGGGTTCTCTTACAGTACTTC

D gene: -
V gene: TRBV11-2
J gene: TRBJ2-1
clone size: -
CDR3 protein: CASSLAPRTAQYNEQFF
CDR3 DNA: TGTGCCAGCAGCTTAGCGCCGAGGACAGCCCAGTACAATGAGCAGTTCTTC

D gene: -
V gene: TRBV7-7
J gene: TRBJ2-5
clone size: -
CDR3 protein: CASSYPGTGETQYF
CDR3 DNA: TGTGCCAGCAGCTACCCCGGGACCGGTGAGACCCAGTACTTC

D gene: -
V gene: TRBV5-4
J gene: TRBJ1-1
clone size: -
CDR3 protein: CASLQFPKDTEAFF
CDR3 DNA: TGTGCCAGTCTACAATTCCCCAAGGACACTGAAGCTTTCTTT

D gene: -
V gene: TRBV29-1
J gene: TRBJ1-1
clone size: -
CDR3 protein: CSVGRGQVTEAFF
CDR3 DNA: TGCAGCGTTGGGCGGGGGCAGGTCACTGAAGCTTTCTTT

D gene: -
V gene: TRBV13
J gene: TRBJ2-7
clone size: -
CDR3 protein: CASSLAYEQYF
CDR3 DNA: TGTGCCAGCAGCCTCGCCTACGAGCAGTACTTC

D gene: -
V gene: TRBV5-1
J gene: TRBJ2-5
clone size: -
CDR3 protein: CASSLAAQETQYF
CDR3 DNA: TGCGCCAGCAGCCTGGCGGCCCAAGAGACCCAGTACTTC

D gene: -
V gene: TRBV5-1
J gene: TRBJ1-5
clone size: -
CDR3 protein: CASSKDSNQPQHF
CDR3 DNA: TGCGCCAGCAGCAAAGACAGCAATCAGCCCCAGCATTTT

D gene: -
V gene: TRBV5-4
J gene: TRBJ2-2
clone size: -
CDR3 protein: CASSLDSPIYTGELFF
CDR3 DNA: TGTGCCAGCAGCTTGGACTCACCGATCTACACCGGGGAGCTGTTTTTT

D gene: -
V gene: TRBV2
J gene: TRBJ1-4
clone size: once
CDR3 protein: CASRFREGGEKLFF
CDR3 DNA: TGTGCCAGCAGATTTAGGGAAGGGGGTGAAAAACTGTTTTTT

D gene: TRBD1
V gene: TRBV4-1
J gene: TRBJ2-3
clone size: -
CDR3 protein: CASSQTGTGGSDTQYF
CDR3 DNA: TGCGCCAGCAGCCAAACCGGGACAGGGGGCAGCGATACGCAGTATTTT

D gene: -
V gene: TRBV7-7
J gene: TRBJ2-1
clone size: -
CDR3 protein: CASSLGPSYNEQFF
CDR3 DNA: TGTGCTAGCAGCCTAGGTCCCTCCTACAATGAGCAGTTCTTC